This T cell receptor (beta chain) was recorded in a study of tumor and adjacent non-tumor tissue in lung cancer. Study at large: The cohort had around eleven adenocarcinoma, 2 squamous cell and 1 small cell patients. Each sample yielded a few million productive TCRbeta reads on average.

The library came from three nested PCR rounds adapted from ARM-PCR protocols. MiXCR, applied by TCRdb to the multiplex PCR reads, yields one record per CDR3 protein. The table includes under 95,000 distinct CDR3 sequences, roughly 62% detected once. Comment on this clonotype: A read error may produce the germline difference seen at one junction end.

The CDR3 extends over 14 amino acids. The germline gives CDR1 MNHNY, CDR2 SVGAGI (reference sequence). No cell sorting was done before RNA was extracted from the tissue. The receptor comes from an older man with non-small cell lung cancer. V usage is TRBV6-6 and J usage is TRBJ2-5, with TRBD1 identical over 7 bases. Sequencing used lung tumor tissue. CDR3 protein: CTSSPDRVSGTQYF. The CDR3 coding sequence is TGTACCAGCAGTCCTGACAGGGTGAGTGGGACCCAATACTTC.